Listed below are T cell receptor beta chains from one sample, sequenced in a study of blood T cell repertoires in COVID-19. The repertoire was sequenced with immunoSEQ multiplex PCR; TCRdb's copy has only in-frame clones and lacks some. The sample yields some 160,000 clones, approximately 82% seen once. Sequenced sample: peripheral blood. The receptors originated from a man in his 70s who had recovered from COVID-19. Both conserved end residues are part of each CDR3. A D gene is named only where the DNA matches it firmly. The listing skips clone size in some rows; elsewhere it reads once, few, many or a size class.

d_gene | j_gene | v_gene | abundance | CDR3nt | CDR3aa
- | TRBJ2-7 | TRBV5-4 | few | TGTGCCAGCAGCCTAGGTACGGCCCCCTACGAGCAGTACTTC | CASSLGTAPYEQYF
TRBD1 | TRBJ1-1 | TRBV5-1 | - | TGCGCCAGCAGCTTCGACGCGACAGGGGGCACTGAAGCTTTCTTT | CASSFDATGGTEAFF
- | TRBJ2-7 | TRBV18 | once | TGTGCCAGCTCACCGCTTCTACAGGGAGAGGGCGAGCAGTACTTC | CASSPLLQGEGEQYF
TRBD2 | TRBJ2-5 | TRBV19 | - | TGTGCCAGTAGTATCGTGACTAGCGGGAAAGAGACCCAGTACTTC | CASSIVTSGKETQYF
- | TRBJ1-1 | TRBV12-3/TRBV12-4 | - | TGTGCCAGCAGTTTACTCTCTGAAGCTTTCTTT | CASSLLSEAFF
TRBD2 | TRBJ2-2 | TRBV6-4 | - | TGTGCCAGCCGGACTAGCGGGAACACCGGGGAGCTGTTTTTT | CASRTSGNTGELFF
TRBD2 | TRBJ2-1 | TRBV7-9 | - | TGTGCCAGCAGCCCAAGGACTAGCTACAATGAGCAGTTCTTC | CASSPRTSYNEQFF
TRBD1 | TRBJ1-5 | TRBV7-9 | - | TGTGCCAGCAGCTTTAATAGGGGGCGCGTCAATCAGCCCCAGCATTTT | CASSFNRGRVNQPQHF
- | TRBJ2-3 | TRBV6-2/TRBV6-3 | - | TGTGCCAGCAGTTACGGGAGTCTAGCGATTATCACAGATACGCAGTATTTT | CASSYGSLAIITDTQYF
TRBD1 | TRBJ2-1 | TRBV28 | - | TGTGCCAGCAAAGGCCCAGGGGGTGAGCAGTTCTTC | CASKGPGGEQFF
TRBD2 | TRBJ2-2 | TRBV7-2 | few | TGTGCCAGCAGCTTCCCGGGACTAGGAAACACCGGGGAGCTGTTTTTT | CASSFPGLGNTGELFF
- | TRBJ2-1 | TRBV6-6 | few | TGTGCCAGCAGGCCCTCTGGCGGGCCTGAGCAGTTCTTC | CASRPSGGPEQFF
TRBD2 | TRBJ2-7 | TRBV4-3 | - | TGCGCCAGCAGAGCTAGCGGGAGCTCCTACGAGCAGTACTTC | CASRASGSSYEQYF
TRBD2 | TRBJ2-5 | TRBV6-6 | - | TGTGCCAGCAGTTACCTAGCGGGATCCCGAGAGACCCAGTACTTC | CASSYLAGSRETQYF
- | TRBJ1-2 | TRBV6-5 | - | TGTGCCAGCAGTCAACAGGGCTATGGCTACACCTTC | CASSQQGYGYTF
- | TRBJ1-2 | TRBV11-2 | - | TGTGCCAGCAGCCCAGGAATCTCTGGCTACACCTTC | CASSPGISGYTF
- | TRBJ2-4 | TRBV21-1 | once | TGTGCCAGCAGCCCTCGAGCAATTAGACGGGGAACCAAAAACATTCAGTACTTC | CASSPRAIRRGTKNIQYF
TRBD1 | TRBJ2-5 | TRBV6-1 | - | TGTGCCAGCAGTGAAGGACCGGGACAGGTTCAAGAGACCCAGTACTTC | CASSEGPGQVQETQYF
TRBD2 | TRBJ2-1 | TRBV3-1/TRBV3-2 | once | TGTGCCAGCAGCCAATTAGGAACTAGCGGATACAATGAGCAGTTCTTC | CASSQLGTSGYNEQFF
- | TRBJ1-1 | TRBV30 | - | TGTGCCTGGAGCAATCCTCTCCCAGGGGCATCGGTAACTTTCTTT | CAWSNPLPGASVTFF
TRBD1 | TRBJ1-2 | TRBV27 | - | TGTGCCAGCAGCCTGGACAGGAGTAACTATGGCTACACCTTC | CASSLDRSNYGYTF
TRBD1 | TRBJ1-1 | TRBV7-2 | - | TGTGCCAGCAGCCCGAGGACAGGGATCGGAGCTTTCTTT | CASSPRTGIGAFF
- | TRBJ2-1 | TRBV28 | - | TGTGCCAGCAGCAATAGAGGTTATGAGCAGTTCTTC | CASSNRGYEQFF
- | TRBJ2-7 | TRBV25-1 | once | TGTGCCAGCAGTGCAAGCGGTACCTACGAGCAGTACTTC | CASSASGTYEQYF
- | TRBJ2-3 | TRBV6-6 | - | TGTGCCAGCAGTTACTCGTCGGTGGATACGCAGTATTTT | CASSYSSVDTQYF
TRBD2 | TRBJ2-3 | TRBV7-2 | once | TGTGCCAGCACCCTTGGACTAGCGTCCCCAGATACGCAGTATTTT | CASTLGLASPDTQYF
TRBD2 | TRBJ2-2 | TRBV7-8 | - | TGTGCCAGCAGCTTTGGAGCGGGATCGGCCACCGGGGAGCTGTTTTTT | CASSFGAGSATGELFF
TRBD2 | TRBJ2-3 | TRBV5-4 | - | TGTGCCAGCAGCTTGGCAGCGGGAGGTACGACAGATACGCAGTATTTT | CASSLAAGGTTDTQYF
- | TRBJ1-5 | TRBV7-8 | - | TGTGCCAGCAGCTTAGCGTTTGGCAGGGCCTTCAATCAGCCCCAGCATTTT | CASSLAFGRAFNQPQHF
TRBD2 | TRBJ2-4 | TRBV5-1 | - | TGCGCCAGCAGCTATCGAGCGGGAGGGCCGATCGGGAACATTCAGTACTTC | CASSYRAGGPIGNIQYF
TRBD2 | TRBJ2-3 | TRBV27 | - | TGTGCCAGCAGTCAAGCGGGAGGGGGGACAGATACGCAGTATTTT | CASSQAGGGTDTQYF
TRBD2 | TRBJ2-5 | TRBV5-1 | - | TGCGCCAGCACGACTAGCGGGAGTTATGAGACCCAGTACTTC | CASTTSGSYETQYF
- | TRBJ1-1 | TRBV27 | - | TGTGCCAGCAGTTACTCTGTAAACACTGAAGCTTTCTTT | CASSYSVNTEAFF
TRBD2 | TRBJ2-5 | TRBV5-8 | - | TGTGCCAGCAGCGCAGGGACTAGATTTGAGACCCAGTACTTC | CASSAGTRFETQYF